These 17 T cell receptor beta chains originate from one sample sequenced in a study of shared clonotypes between healthy human individuals. Profiling relied on immunoSEQ multiplex PCR, and the TCRdb table lists in-frame clones only, not all of them. This table holds about 680,000 clones, about 91% found once. Naive CD8 cells were CD45RO-negative, positively selected for CCR7, excluding terminally differentiated effector memory CD45RA+ cells. Sequencing used naive CD8+ T cells sorted from blood. The receptors were sampled from a man under 40 in good health.

V is TRBV11-2 and J is TRBJ1-5; D unresolved. From germline, CDR1 is SGHAT and CDR2 FQNNGV. Trimming stripped 3 bases from V and 4 bases from J, with 7 bases between. The CDR3 extends over 13 amino acids. The CDR3, as DNA: TGTGCCAGCAGCTTGTTTGCAAATCAGCCCCAGCATTTT. Protein: CASSLFANQPQHF.

The rearrangement links TRBV11-2 to TRBJ2-1, with D uncertain. This CDR3 contains 14 residues. Germline CDR1 and CDR2: SGHAT and FQNNGV. The germline V and J ends were trimmed by 0 bases and 5 bases, with 8 bases remaining between them. CDR3 nucleotides: TGTGCCAGCAGCTTAGAAAACTCAAACAATGAGCAGTTCTTC. Its translation is CASSLENSNNEQFF.

This clone was recorded once. The rearrangement joins TRBV28 to TRBJ2-7, with a tentative D call TRBD2 (6 bases). The CDR3 runs to 15 residues. V lost 3 bases, J lost 1 base, and 13 bases lay in between. In germline, CDR1 is MDHEN, CDR2 SYDVKM. The DNA of the CDR3 is TGTGCCAGCAGTTTCGGAGGGTCTAGGTCCTACGAGCAGTACTTC. Translating it yields CASSFGGSRSYEQYF.

The chain couples TRBV10-1 to TRBJ2-2; 10 nucleotides line up with TRBD1. The CDR3 sequence is 14 residues long. Germline assignment: CDR1 WNHNN and CDR2 SYGVQD (reference sequence). V lost 7 bases, J lost 6 bases, and 5 bases stayed unmatched. DNA for the CDR3: TGCGCCAGCACCGAGGACAGGGGGGCCGGGGAGCTGTTTTTT. Protein sequence: CASTEDRGAGELFF.

The chain recombines TRBV7-9 with TRBJ2-2; no clear D gene. CDR1 and CDR2 from the germline V gene are SEHNR and FQNEAQ (reference sequence). V was pared by 5 bases and J by 3 bases, with 10 bases between. CDR3 size: 14 residues. CDR3 nucleotide sequence: TGTGCCAGCAGCGGAGACTGGGACACCGGGGAGCTGTTTTTT. Protein: CASSGDWDTGELFF. Drawing the rest from reference TRBV7-9 and TRBJ2-2, the complete variable domain is DTGVSQNPRHKITKRGQNVTFRCDPISEHNRLYWYRQTLGQGPEFLTYFQNEAQLEKSRLLSDRFSAERPKGSFSTLEIQRTEQGDSAMYLCASSGDWDTGELFFGEGSRLTVL.

CDR3 in DNA: TGTGCCAGCAGCTTTTTGGGACAGGGGACCTACGAGCAGTACTTC. Its translation: CASSFLGQGTYEQYF. The chain combines TRBV5-6 with TRBJ2-7, with 10 bases that match TRBD1. Germline V gene data show CDR1 as SGHDT and CDR2 as YYEEEE. This CDR3 region has 15 residues. Trimming took 2 bases from V and 2 from J; bases not matched to a gene: 4.

The chain links TRBV28 to TRBJ2-7; 8 bases are a match to TRBD2. The junction had 12 bases not matched to a gene; V was cut back by 7 bases and J by 4 bases. The germline V gene has CDR1 MDHEN and CDR2 SYDVKM. The CDR3 totals 15 residues. The CDR3 DNA reads TGTGCCAGCACTCAACCGGCTAGCGGGTCGTACGAGCAGTACTTC. This encodes CASTQPASGSYEQYF.

The V gene is TRBV2, the J gene TRBJ2-3; D is undetermined. The germline gives CDR1 SNHLY, CDR2 FYNNEI. Trimming removed 3 bases at V and 0 bases at J, with 7 bases between. The CDR3 spans 14 residues. The CDR3 region has the DNA TGTGCCAGCAGTGACCAGCCTAGCACAGATACGCAGTATTTT. The encoded protein is CASSDQPSTDTQYF.

The genes are TRBV25-1 and TRBJ2-2; a possible D gene is TRBD2 (6 bases). CDR1 is MGHDK, CDR2 SYGVNS, per germline. Trimming removed 1 base from V and 3 bases from J, with 12 bases in between. CDR3 size: 16 residues. The DNA for the CDR3 is TGTGCCAGCAGTGAATTGGGCGGGAAGTACACCGGGGAGCTGTTTTTT. It codes for CASSELGGKYTGELFF.

This rearrangement joins TRBV23-1 to TRBJ2-5, with D possibly being TRBD1 (5 bases). TRBV23-1 is assigned to the ORF class and has an uncertain function. The CDR3 contains 16 residues. Trimming left V 8 bases short and J 2 bases short, with 21 bases between. CDR3 bases: TGCGCCAGCTCCCGGCGTGTAGGGGTACAGCAAGAGACCCAGTACTTC. Translation: CASSRRVGVQQETQYF.

The chain carries TRBV7-3 and TRBJ2-5; D remains ambiguous. Germline V gene data show CDR1 as SGHTA and CDR2 as FQGTGA. CDR3 length: 13 amino acids. V was clipped by 4 bases and J by 4 bases, with 10 bases between them. CDR3 sequence reads: CASSSTTRETQYF. Here the CDR3 DNA reads TGTGCCAGCAGCTCGACAACAAGAGAGACCCAGTACTTC.

This chain joins TRBV28 and TRBJ2-7, with D hard to call. The ends were cut back, 5 bases at V and 2 bases at J, with 16 bases in the middle. The CDR3 has 15 amino acids. Germline V gene data show CDR1 as MDHEN and CDR2 as SYDVKM. The CDR3 DNA follows: TGTGCCAGCAGTATATCCCCGCGACAAACCTACGAGCAGTACTTC. Translation gives CASSISPRQTYEQYF.

This clone was detected only once. The chain recombines TRBV5-1 with TRBJ2-7; D is undetermined. The CDR3 is made up of 12 amino acids. The germline CDR1 and CDR2 sequences are SGHRS and YFSETQ. Trimming stripped 4 bases from V and 4 bases from J, with 9 bases between. The CDR3 loop is CASSQESYEQYF. CDR3 nucleotide sequence: TGCGCCAGCAGCCAGGAATCTTACGAGCAGTACTTC.

The chain joins TRBV7-8 to TRBJ2-5, with D perhaps matching TRBD1 (6 bases). Trimming took off 7 bases at V and 0 bases at J, with 18 bases between the two ends. Germline V gives CDR1 SGHVS, CDR2 FQNEAQ. The CDR3 length is 16 residues. CDR3 nucleotide sequence: TGTGCCAGCACAAATCCCGGACAGATCAACCAAGAGACCCAGTACTTC. It encodes CASTNPGQINQETQYF.

The chain combines TRBV6-5 with TRBJ2-5; 7 bases line up with TRBD2. V shed 2 bases, J shed 4 bases, and the junction held 7 bases outside the gene matches. CDR1 MNHEY and CDR2 SVGAGI come from the germline V gene. The CDR3 has 15 residues. CDR3 in DNA: TGTGCCAGCAGTTACGCCAGGACTAGATTAGAGACCCAGTACTTC. Translated, it gives CASSYARTRLETQYF.

The V call is TRBV12-5, the J call TRBJ2-5; D gene unclear. Germline V gene data show CDR1 as LGHNT and CDR2 as FRNRAP. V lost 1 base and J 2 bases, leaving 5 bases between the germline ends. CDR3 length equals 13 residues. The CDR3, as DNA: TGTGCTAGTGGTTTGGGACTTCAAGAGACCCAGTACTTC. Amino acid sequence: CASGLGLQETQYF.

The gene calls are TRBV2 and TRBJ2-4; 9 bases line up with TRBD1. The V segment lost 6 bases and the J segment 0 bases; nucleotides outside the gene matches: 6. The V gene's germline CDR1 is SNHLY and CDR2 FYNNEI. The CDR3 extends over 16 amino acids. The CDR3 reads CASRKQGALAKNIQYF. As DNA, the CDR3 is TGTGCCAGCAGGAAACAGGGGGCCCTAGCCAAAAACATTCAGTACTTC.